Below are 21 T cell receptor beta chains sequenced from a single sample in a study of blood T cells in healthy people across ages. A second PCR, run for about 6 to 11 cycles, used a sample-barcoded 5' primer plus a J-beta primer mix. TCRdb processed the 5' RACE reads anew with MiXCR; each CDR3 protein has one entry. Of about 1,500,000 distinct CDR3 sequences listed, roughly 30% were seen once; the top ten hold approximately 7.7%. The sample consisted of blood. Receptors were obtained from a woman aged 25 to 45 in good health.

The chain uses TRBV15 and TRBJ1-1; the D is unclear. Looked up from germline, CDR1 is LNHNV and CDR2 is YYDKDF (reference sequence). V was clipped by 5 bases and J by 7 bases, with 14 bases between them. The CDR3 runs 13 residues. The CDR3 is CATSLSKRSEAFF. The CDR3 DNA sequence: TGTGCCACCAGCCTCAGTAAGAGGAGTGAAGCTTTCTTT.

V and J are TRBV10-1 and TRBJ1-3; weak D call: TRBD1 (5 bases). The V gene lost 0 bases and the J gene lost 5 bases, with 8 bases spanning the gap. Per the germline V gene, CDR1 is WNHNN and CDR2 is SYGVQD (reference sequence). The length of the CDR3 is 14 residues. In DNA form, the CDR3 reads TGCGCCAGCAGTGAGTCGACGGACAGAAACACCATATATTTT. Its translation: CASSESTDRNTIYF.

This clonotype was counted a few times. The rearrangement uses TRBV5-5 and TRBJ2-7; a possible D gene is TRBD2 (5 bases). Per germline, CDR1 SGHKS and CDR2 YYEKEE (reference sequence). The CDR3 has 15 residues. V was cut by 4 bases and J by 0 bases, with 14 bases left in between. The CDR3 sequence is CASSGEGSSSYEQYF. The CDR3 DNA reads TGTGCCAGCAGCGGCGAGGGATCCAGCTCCTACGAGCAGTACTTC.

This clonotype appeared once. The chain has TRBV29-1 and TRBJ1-1, with D possibly matching TRBD1 (6 bases). The V end lost 8 bases, the J end lost 3 bases, and 19 bases lay between the germline ends. CDR1 and CDR2 (germline): SQVTM, ANQGSEA. The CDR3 sequence is 14 residues long. The CDR3, as DNA: TGCAGCACTGGGGGGGGGGCGACGGACACTGAAGCTTTCTTT. Encoded protein: CSTGGGATDTEAFF.

In this sample, this clonotype turned up a few times. The chain links TRBV14 to TRBJ2-5; no reliable D call. CDR1 and CDR2 (germline): SGHDN, FVKESK. This CDR3 contains 14 residues. V was trimmed by 4 bases and J by 0 bases, leaving 9 bases between them. The CDR3 spells CASSPSVYQETQYF. The CDR3 coding sequence is TGTGCCAGCAGCCCTAGTGTTTACCAAGAGACCCAGTACTTC.

On this clonotype: At one boundary the junction diverges from the germline segment, which might be a read error. The chain links TRBV14 to TRBJ2-7, with D tentatively TRBD1 (6 bases). The CDR3 loop spans 16 amino acids. Germline CDR1 is SGHDN and CDR2 is FVKESK. CDR3 sequence reads: CASGQGNRAASYEQYF. Here the CDR3 DNA reads TGTGCCAGCGGCCAAGGGAACAGGGCGGCTTCCTACGAGCAGTACTTC.

V gene TRBV20-1 combines with J gene TRBJ2-5, with D perhaps assigned TRBD1 or TRBD2 (5 bases each). Per the germline V gene, CDR1 is DFQATT and CDR2 is SNEGSKA (reference sequence). The CDR3 length is 14 residues. The ends were cut back, 3 bases at V and 2 bases at J, with 13 bases in the middle. This chain's CDR3 is CSASVGGQQETQYF. In nucleotides, the CDR3 is TGCAGTGCTAGCGTTGGAGGACAACAAGAGACCCAGTACTTC.

This clonotype was detected only once. The rearrangement joins TRBV12-3 or TRBV12-4 to TRBJ2-3; 10 positions agree with TRBD2. The CDR3 spans 16 residues. With V trimmed by 7 bases and J by 4 bases, 11 bases remained unmatched. The CDR3 sequence: CASTPASGGLADTQYF. CDR3 in DNA: TGTGCCAGCACCCCGGCTAGCGGGGGCCTCGCAGATACGCAGTATTTT.

This clonotype was counted many times. This chain connects TRBV4-1 to TRBJ1-2; D perhaps matches TRBD1 (6 bases). The germline V and J ends were trimmed by 0 bases and 8 bases, with 13 bases remaining between them. The CDR3 totals 14 residues. Germline V gene lookup returns CDR1 MGHRA and CDR2 YSYEKL. CDR3 DNA: TGCGCCAGCAGCCAAGATGGGGGCGCGGGGGGCTACACCTTC. Amino acid sequence: CASSQDGGAGGYTF.

The rearrangement uses TRBV12-3 or TRBV12-4 and TRBJ2-7; TRBD1 aligns across 8 bases. The CDR3 covers 15 residues. V was clipped by 6 bases and J by 5 bases; unmatched bases: 12. The CDR3 region has the DNA TGTGCCAGCAGCCAAACGACAGGGGTTCCGAACGAGCAGTACTTC. It specifies CASSQTTGVPNEQYF.

V and J are TRBV6-6 and TRBJ1-1, with no clear D. The germline CDR1 and CDR2 sequences are MNHNY and SVGAGI (reference sequence). The CDR3 consists of 16 residues. Trimming left V 4 bases short and J 0 bases short, with 15 bases between. CDR3: CASSCRGIGMNTEAFF. The CDR3 DNA sequence: TGTGCCAGCAGTTGCCGTGGGATTGGTATGAACACTGAAGCTTTCTTT.

This clonotype was found a few times. J is TRBJ1-5 and V is TRBV15; D gene uncertain. Trimming removed 7 bases from V and 5 bases from J, with 12 bases in between. In germline, CDR1 is LNHNV, CDR2 YYDKDF (reference sequence). The length of the CDR3 is 13 residues. The CDR3 nucleotides are TGTGCCACCAAGGAGTCGGACGATCAGCCCCAGCATTTT. It encodes CATKESDDQPQHF.

The chain employs TRBV20-1 and TRBJ2-7, with TRBD2 as a possible D gene (5 bases). Judging by the DNA end, TRBJ2-1 fits better; the J call may be wrong. Germline CDR1 DFQATT, CDR2 SNEGSKA (reference sequence). This CDR3 comprises 15 residues. The CDR3 region is CSARDTSGARDEQFF. The CDR3 DNA follows: TGCAGTGCTAGAGATACCAGCGGAGCGAGGGATGAGCAGTTCTTC.

This clonotype was seen at least ten times. The rearrangement links TRBV29-1 to TRBJ2-1; D remains unclear. Per the germline V gene, CDR1 is SQVTM and CDR2 is ANQGSEA. There are 15 residues in the CDR3. Trimming took off 2 bases at V and 1 base at J, with 12 bases between the two ends. The DNA for the CDR3 is TGCAGCGTTGAAAAGTCAGGTCGTTCCTACAATGAGCAGTTCTTC. Its translation is CSVEKSGRSYNEQFF.

This clonotype was counted between two and nine times. This chain connects TRBV4-3 to TRBJ2-3; the D gene is possibly TRBD2 (5 bases). The germline V gene has CDR1 LGHNA and CDR2 YSLEER. This CDR3 is built from 16 residues. V was cut by 0 bases and J by 0 bases, with 10 bases left in between. CDR3 nucleotides: TGCGCCAGCAGCCAAGATCCGAGCGGAAGCACAGATACGCAGTATTTT. This codes for CASSQDPSGSTDTQYF.

This clonotype has only a few counts. The J gene is TRBJ1-2, the V gene TRBV27; TRBD1 agrees at 8 bases. CDR1 and CDR2 from the germline V gene are MNHEY and SMNVEV (reference sequence). Trimming at V came to 4 bases and at J to 5 bases, leaving 9 bases not matched to a gene. The CDR3 runs to 15 residues. DNA of the CDR3: TGTGCCAGCAGTTCCGCCGGGACAGGAGAGTATGGCTACACCTTC. It is translated as CASSSAGTGEYGYTF.

This sequence joins TRBV9 and TRBJ1-1; D not certain. Germline CDR1 reads SGDLS; CDR2 reads YYNGEE. This CDR3 is 15 amino acids long. Trimming shortened V by 4 bases and J by 0 bases, and 13 bases separated the two germline ends. The CDR3 protein is CASSSDPRMNTEAFF. DNA of the CDR3: TGTGCCAGCAGCTCCGACCCTCGAATGAACACTGAAGCTTTCTTT.

This clonotype was seen a handful of times. V usage is TRBV5-1 and J usage is TRBJ1-5; 10 bases map to TRBD1. CDR1 SGHRS and CDR2 YFSETQ come from the germline V gene. This CDR3 has 13 amino acids. Unmatched junction bases numbered 5, after V lost 8 bases and J lost 6 bases. The CDR3 DNA is TGCGCCAGTGGACAGGGGGTAGGTCAGCCCCAGCATTTT. It yields the protein CASGQGVGQPQHF.

This clonotype was detected many times. The chain uses TRBV14 and TRBJ2-7; tentative D call: TRBD1 (5 bases). The germline V gene encodes CDR1 SGHDN and CDR2 FVKESK. This CDR3 is 15 amino acids long. V was shortened by 1 base and J by 2 bases, with 12 bases between the two germline ends. The DNA for the CDR3 is TGTGCCAGCAGCCAAGGTTTCTCAGGGACCTACGAGCAGTACTTC. Translation gives CASSQGFSGTYEQYF. The variable domain in full, completed from reference TRBV14 and TRBJ2-7, reads EAGVTQFPSHSVIEKGQTVTLRCDPISGHDNLYWYRRVMGKEIKFLLHFVKESKQDESGMPNNRFLAERTGGTYSTLKVQPAELEDSGVYFCASSQGFSGTYEQYFGPGTRLTVT.

A note on this clonotype: A much larger clone differs from this one at a single base, so this may be a read error. The chain employs TRBV7-3 and TRBJ2-1, with 14 bases identical to TRBD2. Per germline, CDR1 SGHTA and CDR2 FQGTGA. CDR3 length equals 19 residues. The CDR3 bases are TGTGTCAGCAGCTCTCCCCTGACTAGCGGGGGGGCGGGGTGGAATGAGCAGTTCTTC. Its protein product is CVSSSPLTSGGAGWNEQFF.

This clonotype was detected a few times. The chain combines TRBV5-1 with TRBJ1-2, with D tentatively TRBD1 (5 bases). V dropped 0 bases and J dropped 8 bases, with 14 bases sitting between them. The CDR3 runs to 14 residues. Germline V gene data show CDR1 as SGHRS and CDR2 as YFSETQ. CDR3 protein: CASSLALGRGGYTF. The CDR3 DNA reads TGCGCCAGCAGCTTGGCCCTAGGGAGGGGCGGCTACACCTTC.